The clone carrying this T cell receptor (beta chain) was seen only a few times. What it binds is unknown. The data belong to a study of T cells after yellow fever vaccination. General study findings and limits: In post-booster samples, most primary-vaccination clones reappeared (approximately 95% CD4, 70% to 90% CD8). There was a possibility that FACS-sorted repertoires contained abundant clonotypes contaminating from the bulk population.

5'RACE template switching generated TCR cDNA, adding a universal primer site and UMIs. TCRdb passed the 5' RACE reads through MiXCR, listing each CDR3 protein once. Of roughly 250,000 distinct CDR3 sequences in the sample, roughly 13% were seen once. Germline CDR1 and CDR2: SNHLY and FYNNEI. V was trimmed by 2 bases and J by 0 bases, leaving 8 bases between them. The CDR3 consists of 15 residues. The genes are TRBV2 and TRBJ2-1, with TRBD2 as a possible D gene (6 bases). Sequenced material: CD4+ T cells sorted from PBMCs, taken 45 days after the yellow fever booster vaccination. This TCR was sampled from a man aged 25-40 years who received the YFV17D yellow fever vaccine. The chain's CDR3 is CASSENSGSYNEQFF. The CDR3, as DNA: TGTGCCAGCAGTGAAAATAGCGGCTCCTACAATGAGCAGTTCTTC.